These 15 T cell receptor beta chains were sequenced from one sample in a study of cytomegalovirus exposure and HLA in healthy donors listed by TCRdb under 2017. The library came from the immunoSEQ multiplex PCR assay. TCRdb mirrors the immuneACCESS table, restricted to in-frame sequences. Some clones are absent from its copies; in checked studies, under half trace to an unresolved V gene, and the reason for the others is unknown. This sample holds tens of thousands of clones; more than 85% were observed only once. The biggest ten clones account for around 3.5% of the sample. Sequencing used PBMCs. These TCRs come from a woman aged 30 to 39 in good health and CMV-seronegative.

This clone was counted a few times. The chain is built from TRBV5-1 and TRBJ2-1; 8 nucleotides align to TRBD1. The germline gives CDR1 SGHRS, CDR2 YFSETQ. Trimming removed 4 bases from V and 5 bases from J; junction bases left unmatched: 11. The CDR3 is 16 residues long. In DNA form, the CDR3 reads TGCGCCAGCAGCCGAGTTCCGGGACAGGTCAACAATGAGCAGTTCTTC. Residues: CASSRVPGQVNNEQFF.

The chain carries TRBV11-2 and TRBJ2-5, with a possible D match to TRBD2 (5 bases). This CDR3 spans 16 amino acids. V dropped 0 bases and J dropped 5 bases, with 16 bases sitting between them. Germline assignment: CDR1 SGHAT and CDR2 FQNNGV. CDR3: CASSLESGTAGETQYF. The CDR3, as DNA: TGTGCCAGCAGCTTAGAATCCGGAACGGCGGGTGAGACCCAGTACTTC.

This chain links TRBV2 with TRBJ1-1; D remains unclear. CDR1 is SNHLY and CDR2 is FYNNEI in the germline V gene. The CDR3 loop spans 14 amino acids. With 6 bases removed from V and 0 bases from J, the gap between germline ends came to 11 bases. The CDR3 protein is CASSVEAMNTEAFF. The CDR3 nucleotides read TGTGCCAGCAGCGTGGAGGCGATGAACACTGAAGCTTTCTTT.

V is TRBV6-1 and J is TRBJ1-2; D may be TRBD1 (5 bases). From germline, CDR1 is MNHNS and CDR2 SASEGT. CDR3 size: 15 residues. V was pared by 2 bases and J by 6 bases, with 16 bases between. CDR3: CASSERAREGDGYTF. The CDR3 coding sequence is TGTGCCAGCAGTGAAAGGGCCAGGGAGGGAGATGGCTACACCTTC.

The chain is built from TRBV6-1 and TRBJ2-2; 10 bases match TRBD2. The ends lost 3 bases at V and 5 bases at J; junction bases unmatched: 6. The CDR3 is 16 residues long. The germline gives CDR1 MNHNS, CDR2 SASEGT. The CDR3 coding sequence is TGTGCCAGCAGTGATCCGGGACTAGCGCTAACCGGGGAGCTGTTTTTT. Translation gives CASSDPGLALTGELFF.

The chain has TRBV15 and TRBJ2-7, with D possibly TRBD1 on 6 matching bases. Per germline, CDR1 LNHNV and CDR2 YYDKDF (reference sequence). The CDR3 loop spans 14 amino acids. V lost 1 base and J 3 bases, leaving 10 bases between the germline ends. The CDR3 region is CATSRASRGYEQYF. The CDR3, as DNA: TGTGCCACCAGCAGAGCGAGCAGGGGCTACGAGCAGTACTTC.

V and J are TRBV6-4 and TRBJ2-3; a weak D match, TRBD2 (6 bases). Trimming took 3 bases from V and 9 from J, leaving 16 bases between them. CDR3 length: 14 residues. Germline assignment: CDR1 MRHNA and CDR2 SNTAGT. The CDR3 is CASSESPGESTQYF. CDR3 bases: TGTGCCAGCAGTGAATCGCCGGGAGAAAGCACGCAGTATTTT.

The chain carries TRBV27 and TRBJ2-2, with a possible D match to TRBD1 (5 bases). CDR3 length: 17 amino acids. The ends were cut back, 1 base at V and 1 base at J, with 13 bases in the middle. Looked up from germline, CDR1 is MNHEY and CDR2 is SMNVEV (reference sequence). The CDR3: CASSLLGLSRNTGELFF. DNA for the CDR3: TGTGCCAGCAGTTTATTGGGGCTATCTAGGAACACCGGGGAGCTGTTTTTT.

The chain combines TRBV7-8 with TRBJ2-1, with 7 bases that match TRBD2. This CDR3 spans 16 amino acids. V was pared by 1 base and J by 8 bases, with 11 bases of the junction left unmatched. Looked up from germline, CDR1 is SGHVS and CDR2 is FQNEAQ. CDR3 nucleotides: TGTGCCAGCAGCTTAGTCGCAGCCCTTGGGAGGGATGAGCAGTTCTTC. Translated: CASSLVAALGRDEQFF.

The V call is TRBV19, the J call TRBJ2-7; TRBD1 might be the D (5 bases). Germline loops: CDR1 LNHDA, CDR2 SQIVND (reference sequence). CDR3 length: 14 residues. V lost 4 bases and J 0 bases, leaving 10 bases between the germline ends. The CDR3 sequence: CASSTTVSSYEQYF. In nucleotides, the CDR3 is TGTGCCAGTAGTACGACAGTAAGCTCCTACGAGCAGTACTTC.

The chain combines TRBV6-5 with TRBJ1-2, with D possibly being TRBD1 (5 bases). Looked up from germline, CDR1 is MNHEY and CDR2 is SVGAGI. The CDR3 runs 15 residues. V was shortened by 0 bases and J by 4 bases, with 12 bases between the two germline ends. The CDR3 loop reads CASSYSGGRTYGYTF. The CDR3 bases are TGTGCCAGCAGTTACTCCGGGGGACGGACCTATGGCTACACCTTC.

The chain joins TRBV10-3 to TRBJ2-7; 8 nucleotides line up with TRBD1. Germline V gene lookup returns CDR1 ENHRY and CDR2 SYGVKD. This CDR3 has 13 residues. V dropped 5 bases and J dropped 6; count of bases not matched to a gene: 6. CDR3 protein: CAISPGQVPEQYF. CDR3 coding DNA: TGTGCCATCAGTCCGGGACAGGTTCCCGAGCAGTACTTC.

This chain joins TRBV5-6 and TRBJ2-7, with 7 nucleotides matching TRBD1. The CDR3 totals 15 residues. Germline CDR1 SGHDT, CDR2 YYEEEE. J was trimmed by 0 bases and V by 1 base; bases with no gene match: 4. The CDR3 protein is CASSLRGLISYEQYF. The CDR3 nucleotides read TGTGCCAGCAGCTTGAGGGGGCTGATCTCCTACGAGCAGTACTTC.

This clone was detected once. The J gene is TRBJ2-2, the V gene TRBV7-8; no firm D call. The ends were cut back, 5 bases at V and 5 bases at J, with 12 bases in the middle. The germline CDR1 and CDR2 sequences are SGHVS and FQNEAQ. The CDR3 runs to 14 residues. CDR3 residues: CASSPYHTTGELFF. CDR3 nucleotide sequence: TGTGCCAGCAGCCCTTACCACACGACCGGGGAGCTGTTTTTT. Full variable domain (outside the CDR3, taken from reference TRBV7-8 and TRBJ2-2): GAGVSQSPRYKVAKRGQDVALRCDPISGHVSLFWYQQALGQGPEFLTYFQNEAQLDKSGLPSDRFFAERPEGSVSTLKIQRTQQEDSAVYLCASSPYHTTGELFFGEGSRLTVL.

The chain joins TRBV5-6 to TRBJ1-4; 8 nucleotides match TRBD1. V gave up 4 bases and J gave up 4 bases; unmatched junction bases: 3. This CDR3 is built from 14 residues. The germline V gene encodes CDR1 SGHDT and CDR2 YYEEEE. CDR3: CASSPGQGNEKLFF. CDR3 in DNA: TGTGCCAGCAGCCCTGGACAGGGTAATGAAAAACTGTTTTTT. Filled out from reference TRBV5-6 and TRBJ1-4, the complete variable domain reads DAGVTQSPTHLIKTRGQQVTLRCSPKSGHDTVSWYQQALGQGPQFIFQYYEEEERQRGNFPDRFSGHQFPNYSSELNVNALLLGDSALYLCASSPGQGNEKLFFGSGTQLSVL.